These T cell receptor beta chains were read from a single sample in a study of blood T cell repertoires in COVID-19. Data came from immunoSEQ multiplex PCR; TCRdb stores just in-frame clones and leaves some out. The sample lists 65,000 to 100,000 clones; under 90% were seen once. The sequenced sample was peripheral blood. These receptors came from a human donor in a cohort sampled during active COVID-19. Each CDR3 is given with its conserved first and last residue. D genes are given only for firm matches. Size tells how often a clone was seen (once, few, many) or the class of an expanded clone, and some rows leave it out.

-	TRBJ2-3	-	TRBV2	CASGAESDTQYF	TGTGCCAGCGGGGCGGAGAGTGATACGCAGTATTTT
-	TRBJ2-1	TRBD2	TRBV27	CASSTTSGGKYNEQFF	TGTGCCAGCAGTACCACTAGCGGGGGAAAATACAATGAGCAGTTCTTC
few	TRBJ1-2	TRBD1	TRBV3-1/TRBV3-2	CASSPTGDYGYTF	TGTGCCAGCAGCCCCACAGGGGACTATGGCTACACCTTC
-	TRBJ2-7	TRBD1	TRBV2	CASSEGTGALGQYF	TGTGCCAGCAGTGAAGGGACAGGGGCCTTAGGGCAGTACTTC
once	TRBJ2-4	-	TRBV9	CASRAPGHKNIQYF	TGTGCCAGCAGAGCCCCGGGACACAAAAACATTCAGTACTTC
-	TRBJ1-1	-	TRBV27	CASSPSTGGAEAFF	TGTGCCAGCAGTCCTTCGACGGGTGGCGCTGAAGCTTTCTTT
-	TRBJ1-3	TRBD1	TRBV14	CASSPQGAGNTIYF	TGTGCCAGCAGCCCACAGGGGGCAGGAAACACCATATATTTT
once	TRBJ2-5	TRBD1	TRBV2	CASREGQGYQETQYF	TGTGCCAGCAGGGAGGGACAGGGGTACCAAGAGACCCAGTACTTC
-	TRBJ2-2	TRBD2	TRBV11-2	CASSFTSGDYTGELFF	TGTGCCAGCAGCTTTACTAGCGGGGACTACACCGGGGAGCTGTTTTTT
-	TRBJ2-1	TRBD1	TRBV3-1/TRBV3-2	CASSPAGQGQFF	TGTGCCAGCAGCCCTGCGGGACAGGGGCAGTTCTTC
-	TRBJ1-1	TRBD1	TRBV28	CASRTGSGAEAFF	TGTGCCAGCAGGACAGGGTCAGGAGCGGAAGCTTTCTTT
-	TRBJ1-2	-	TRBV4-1	CASSQALTRDGYGYTF	TGCGCCAGCAGCCAAGCTCTAACCCGGGATGGATATGGCTACACCTTC
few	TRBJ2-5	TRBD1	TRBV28	CASSFIQGAVGQETQYF	TGTGCCAGCAGTTTTATCCAGGGGGCTGTTGGCCAAGAGACCCAGTACTTC
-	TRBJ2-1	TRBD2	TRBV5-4	CASSPGLARLYNEQFF	TGTGCCAGCAGCCCTGGACTAGCGAGACTCTACAATGAGCAGTTCTTC
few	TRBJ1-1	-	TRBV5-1	CASSLGAGNTEAFF	TGCGCCAGCAGCTTGGGGGCCGGGAACACTGAAGCTTTCTTT